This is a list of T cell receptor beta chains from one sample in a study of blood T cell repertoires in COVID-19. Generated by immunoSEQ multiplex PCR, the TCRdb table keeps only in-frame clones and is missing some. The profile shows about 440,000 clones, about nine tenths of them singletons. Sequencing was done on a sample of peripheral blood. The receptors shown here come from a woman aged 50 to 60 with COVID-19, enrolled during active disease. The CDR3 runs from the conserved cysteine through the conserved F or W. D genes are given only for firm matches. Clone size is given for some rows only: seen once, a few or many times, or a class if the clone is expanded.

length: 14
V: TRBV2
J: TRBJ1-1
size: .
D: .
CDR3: CATKGQGQHTEAFF
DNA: TGTGCCACCAAGGGCCAGGGACAACACACTGAAGCTTTCTTT

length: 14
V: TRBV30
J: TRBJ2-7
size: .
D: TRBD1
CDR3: CAWVVGTGKNEQYF
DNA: TGTGCCTGGGTCGTAGGGACAGGGAAGAACGAGCAGTACTTC

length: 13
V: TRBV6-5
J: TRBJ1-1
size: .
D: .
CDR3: CASARDAHTEAFF
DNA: TGTGCCAGCGCCAGGGATGCGCACACTGAAGCTTTCTTT

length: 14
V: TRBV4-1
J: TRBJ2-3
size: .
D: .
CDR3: CASGSTGWTDTQYF
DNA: TGCGCCAGCGGTTCAACGGGGTGGACAGATACGCAGTATTTT

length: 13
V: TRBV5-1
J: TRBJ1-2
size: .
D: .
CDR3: CASSLRENYGYTF
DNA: TGCGCCAGCAGCTTGAGAGAAAACTATGGCTACACCTTC

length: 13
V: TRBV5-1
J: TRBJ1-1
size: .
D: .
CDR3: CASSEVLNTEAFF
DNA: TGCGCCAGCAGCGAGGTCCTGAACACTGAAGCTTTCTTT

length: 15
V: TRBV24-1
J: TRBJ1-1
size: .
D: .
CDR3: CATSDSTGIGTEAFF
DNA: TGTGCCACCAGTGATTCGACAGGAATAGGCACTGAAGCTTTCTTT

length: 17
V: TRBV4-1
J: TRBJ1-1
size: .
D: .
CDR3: CASSQVVRRSGNTEAFF
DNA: TGCGCCAGCAGCCAAGTTGTCCGGAGGTCTGGGAACACTGAAGCTTTCTTT

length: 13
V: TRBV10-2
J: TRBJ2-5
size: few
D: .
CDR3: CASKDWSSETQYF
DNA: TGCGCCAGCAAAGACTGGAGCTCAGAGACCCAGTACTTC

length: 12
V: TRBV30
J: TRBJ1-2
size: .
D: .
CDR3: CAWSAIRVGYTF
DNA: TGTGCCTGGAGCGCCATACGGGTCGGCTACACCTTC

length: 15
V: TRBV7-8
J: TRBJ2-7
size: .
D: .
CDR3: CASSLELSGSYEQYF
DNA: TGTGCCAGCAGCTTAGAATTGTCAGGGTCCTACGAGCAGTACTTC

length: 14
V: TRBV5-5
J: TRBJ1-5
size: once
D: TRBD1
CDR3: CASSRDRAGQPQHF
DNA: TGTGCCAGCAGCCGGGACAGGGCGGGTCAGCCCCAGCATTTT

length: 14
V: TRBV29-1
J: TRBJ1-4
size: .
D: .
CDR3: CSGQGSATNEKLFF
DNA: TGCAGCGGCCAGGGGTCAGCAACTAATGAAAAACTGTTTTTT

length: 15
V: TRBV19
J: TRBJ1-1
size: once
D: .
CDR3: CASSAPGTPNTEAFF
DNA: TGTGCCAGTAGTGCCCCTGGGACACCGAACACTGAAGCTTTCTTT

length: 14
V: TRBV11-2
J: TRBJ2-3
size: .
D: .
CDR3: CASSLDSGQDTQYF
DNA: TGTGCCAGCAGCTTAGACAGTGGTCAGGATACGCAGTATTTT

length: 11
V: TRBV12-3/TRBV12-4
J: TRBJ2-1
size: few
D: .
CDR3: CASSSRGEQFF
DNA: TGTGCCAGCAGTTCACGGGGTGAGCAGTTCTTC

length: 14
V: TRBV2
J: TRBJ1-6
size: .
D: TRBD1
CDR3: CASSDRAGNSPLHF
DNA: TGTGCCAGCAGCGACAGGGCAGGAAATTCACCCCTCCACTTT

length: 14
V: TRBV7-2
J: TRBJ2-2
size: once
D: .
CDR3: CASSLDGSTGELFF
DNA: TGTGCCAGCAGCTTGGACGGGAGCACCGGGGAGCTGTTTTTT

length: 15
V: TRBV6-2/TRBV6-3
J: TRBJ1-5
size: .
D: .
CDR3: CASSYSGGNNQPQHF
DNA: TGTGCCAGCAGTTACTCGGGAGGAAACAATCAGCCCCAGCATTTT

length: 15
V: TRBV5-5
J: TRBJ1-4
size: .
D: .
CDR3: CASSLAAGLNEKLFF
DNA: TGTGCCAGCAGCTTGGCGGCAGGGCTAAATGAAAAACTGTTTTTT

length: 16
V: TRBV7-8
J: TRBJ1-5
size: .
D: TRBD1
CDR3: CASSSDRGFKNQPQHF
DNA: TGTGCCAGCAGCTCGGACAGGGGGTTCAAAAATCAGCCCCAGCATTTT

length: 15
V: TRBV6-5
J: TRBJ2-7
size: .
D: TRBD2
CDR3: CASRTSGGLPYEQYF
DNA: TGTGCCAGCAGGACTAGCGGGGGGCTTCCCTACGAGCAGTACTTC

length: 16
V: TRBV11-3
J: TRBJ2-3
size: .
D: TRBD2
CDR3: CASSLGTSGGTDTQYF
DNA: TGTGCCAGCAGCTTAGGTACTAGCGGGGGCACAGATACGCAGTATTTT

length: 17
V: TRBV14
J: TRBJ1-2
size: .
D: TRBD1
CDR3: CASSRARTGGGLYGYTF
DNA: TGTGCCAGCAGCCGGGCTCGGACAGGGGGAGGGCTCTATGGCTACACCTTC

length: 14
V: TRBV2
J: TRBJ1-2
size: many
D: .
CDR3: CASSEASGSYGYTF
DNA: TGTGCCAGCAGTGAAGCAAGCGGAAGCTATGGCTACACCTTC

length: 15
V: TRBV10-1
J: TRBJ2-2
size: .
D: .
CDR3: CASSRQHSNTGELFF
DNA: TGCGCCAGCAGTCGACAGCACAGCAACACCGGGGAGCTGTTTTTT

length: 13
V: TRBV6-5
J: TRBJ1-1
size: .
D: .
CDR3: CASSLLGGTEAFF
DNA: TGTGCCAGCAGTTTGCTGGGGGGAACTGAAGCTTTCTTT

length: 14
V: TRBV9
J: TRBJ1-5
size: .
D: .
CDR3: CASSPQGSNQPQHF
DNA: TGTGCCAGTAGCCCCCAGGGGAGCAATCAGCCCCAGCATTTT

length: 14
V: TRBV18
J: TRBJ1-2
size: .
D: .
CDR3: CASSALDSPYGYTF
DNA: TGTGCCAGCTCAGCTCTGGACAGCCCCTATGGCTACACCTTC

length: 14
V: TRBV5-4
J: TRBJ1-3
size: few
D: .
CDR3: CASSLELSGNTIYF
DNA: TGTGCCAGCAGCTTGGAGCTCTCTGGAAACACCATATATTTT

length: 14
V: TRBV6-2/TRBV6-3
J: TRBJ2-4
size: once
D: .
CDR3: CASSYLDYKNIQYF
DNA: TGTGCCAGCAGTTACTTGGACTATAAAAACATTCAGTACTTC

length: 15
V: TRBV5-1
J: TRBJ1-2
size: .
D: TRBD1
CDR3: CASSLEGRGAYGYTF
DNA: TGCGCCAGCAGCTTGGAGGGCAGGGGGGCCTATGGCTACACCTTC

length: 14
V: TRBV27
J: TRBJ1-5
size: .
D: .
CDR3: CASRVGGRRGPQHF
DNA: TGTGCCAGCAGAGTGGGTGGAAGAAGGGGGCCCCAGCATTTT

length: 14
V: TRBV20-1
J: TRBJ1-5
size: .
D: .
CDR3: CSASSRRFNQPQHF
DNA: TGCAGTGCTAGTTCGCGGCGGTTTAATCAGCCCCAGCATTTT

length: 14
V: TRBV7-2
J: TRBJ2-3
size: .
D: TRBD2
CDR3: CASRSSGGRDTQYF
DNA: TGTGCCAGCAGATCTAGCGGGGGTCGGGATACGCAGTATTTT

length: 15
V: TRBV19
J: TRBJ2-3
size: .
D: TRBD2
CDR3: CASSIREGGTDTQYF
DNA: TGTGCCAGTAGTATAAGGGAGGGCGGCACAGATACGCAGTATTTT

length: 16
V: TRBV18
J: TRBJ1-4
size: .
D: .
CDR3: CASSPPRGAANEKLFF
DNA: TGTGCCAGCTCACCACCACGGGGGGCAGCTAATGAAAAACTGTTTTTT

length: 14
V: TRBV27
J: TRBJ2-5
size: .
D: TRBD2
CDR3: CASSPRTRQETQYF
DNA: TGTGCCAGCAGTCCTAGGACTAGGCAAGAGACCCAGTACTTC

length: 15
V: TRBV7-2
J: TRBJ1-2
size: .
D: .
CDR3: CASSHGVQGGYGYTF
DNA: TGTGCCAGCAGCCACGGGGTGCAGGGAGGCTATGGCTACACCTTC

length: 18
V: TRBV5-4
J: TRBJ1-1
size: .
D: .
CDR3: CASSLASVRTVGYTEAFF
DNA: TGTGCCAGCAGCTTGGCATCTGTCCGGACAGTGGGGTACACTGAAGCTTTCTTT

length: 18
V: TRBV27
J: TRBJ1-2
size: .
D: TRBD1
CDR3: CASSPNPWTGTVLYGYTF
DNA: TGTGCCAGCAGTCCCAATCCCTGGACAGGGACAGTCCTCTATGGCTACACCTTC

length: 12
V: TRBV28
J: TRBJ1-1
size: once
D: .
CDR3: CASTDMNTEAFF
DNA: TGTGCCAGCACCGACATGAACACTGAAGCTTTCTTT

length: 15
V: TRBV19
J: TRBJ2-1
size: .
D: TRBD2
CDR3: CASSLSGGDYNEQFF
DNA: TGTGCCAGTAGTCTTAGCGGGGGTGATTACAATGAGCAGTTCTTC

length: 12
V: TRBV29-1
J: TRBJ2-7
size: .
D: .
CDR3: CSGSTVSSEQYF
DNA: TGCAGCGGTAGTACCGTGAGTTCCGAGCAGTACTTC

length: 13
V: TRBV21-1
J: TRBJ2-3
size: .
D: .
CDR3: CASSKVRRDRQYF
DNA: TGTGCCAGCAGCAAAGTACGCCGGGACAGGCAGTATTTT

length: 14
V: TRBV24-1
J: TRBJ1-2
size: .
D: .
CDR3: CATSDPVRNYGYTF
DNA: TGTGCCACCAGTGACCCCGTCCGGAACTATGGCTACACCTTC

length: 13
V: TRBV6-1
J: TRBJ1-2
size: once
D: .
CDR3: CASSEALFGGYTF
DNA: TGTGCCAGCAGTGAAGCGCTTTTCGGGGGCTACACCTTC

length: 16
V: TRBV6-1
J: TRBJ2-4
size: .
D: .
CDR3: CASSEHPTSAKNIQYF
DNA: TGTGCCAGCAGTGAGCATCCCACTAGCGCCAAAAACATTCAGTACTTC

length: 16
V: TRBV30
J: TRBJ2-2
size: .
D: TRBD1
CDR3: CAWSTYGTGEDGELFF
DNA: TGTGCCTGGAGTACCTACGGGACAGGGGAAGACGGGGAGCTGTTTTTT

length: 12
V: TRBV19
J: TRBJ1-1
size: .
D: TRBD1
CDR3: CASWSGGTEAFF
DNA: TGTGCCTCATGGTCAGGGGGCACTGAAGCTTTCTTT

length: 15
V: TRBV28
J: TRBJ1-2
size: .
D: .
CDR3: CASSSFRQVLYGYTF
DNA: TGTGCCAGCAGTTCCTTCCGACAGGTCCTATATGGCTACACCTTC